Listed below are T cell receptor beta chains from one sample, sequenced in a study of blood T cells in healthy people across ages. Each CDR3 protein gets one entry after TCRdb re-called the 5' RACE reads with MiXCR. Found here are over 1.5 million distinct CDR3 sequences, 49% of them singletons; the top ten hold roughly 2%. Material: blood. Receptors originate from a woman aged 40-49 years in good health. Each CDR3 is given with its conserved first and last residue. The size field is filled for only some rows; it gives once, few, many or a size class.

j_gene	abundance	v_gene	CDR3aa
TRBJ1-1	-	TRBV7-9	CASSLGSGSAGEAFF
TRBJ2-1	few	TRBV4-3	CASSRIRGNEQFF
TRBJ1-2	-	TRBV10-3	CAISVNQPSNHGYTF
TRBJ2-7	once	TRBV7-2	CASSLTTSGFSYEQYF
TRBJ2-1	-	TRBV20-1	CSARKGTNEQFF
TRBJ2-3	-	TRBV6-6	CASSYSSARASTDTQYF
-	-	TRBV15	CATSRVIGQTYEQYF
TRBJ2-1	-	TRBV29-1	CSAGLQLNEQFF
TRBJ1-5	-	TRBV20-1	CSASWARQGPNSNQPQHF
TRBJ2-1	-	TRBV20-1	CSAKPGQGVEHEFF
-	-	TRBV28	CATTGGSYEQYF
TRBJ2-3	-	TRBV28	CASSLVGQGSDTQYF
TRBJ2-4	few	TRBV7-8	CASSPTSGEKYF
TRBJ1-2	-	TRBV29-1	CSMDRVDGYTF
TRBJ2-1	few	TRBV20-1	CSAAGQGSYNEQFF
TRBJ2-7	-	TRBV28	CASSFAGISSYEQYF
TRBJ1-6	-	TRBV7-9	CASSSRGGRGPDSPLHF